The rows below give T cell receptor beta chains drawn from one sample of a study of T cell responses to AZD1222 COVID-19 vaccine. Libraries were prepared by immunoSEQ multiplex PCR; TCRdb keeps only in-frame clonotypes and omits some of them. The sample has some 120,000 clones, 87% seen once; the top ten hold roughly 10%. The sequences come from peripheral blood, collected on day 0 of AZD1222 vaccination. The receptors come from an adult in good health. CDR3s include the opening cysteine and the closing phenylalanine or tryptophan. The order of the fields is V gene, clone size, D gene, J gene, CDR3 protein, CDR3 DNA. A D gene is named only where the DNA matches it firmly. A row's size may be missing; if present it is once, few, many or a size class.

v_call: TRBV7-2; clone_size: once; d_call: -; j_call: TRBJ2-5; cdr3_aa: CASSLGISWETQYF; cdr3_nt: TGTGCCAGCAGCTTAGGTATTAGCTGGGAGACCCAGTACTTC
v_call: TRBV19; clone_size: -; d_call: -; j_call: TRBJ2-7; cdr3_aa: CASSIGGNLPYEQYF; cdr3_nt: TGTGCCAGTAGTATTGGGGGGAACCTTCCCTACGAGCAGTACTTC
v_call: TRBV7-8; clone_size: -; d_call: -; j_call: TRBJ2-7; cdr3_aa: CASSFHGGSAYEQYF; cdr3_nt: TGTGCCAGCAGCTTCCACGGGGGATCCGCCTACGAGCAGTACTTC
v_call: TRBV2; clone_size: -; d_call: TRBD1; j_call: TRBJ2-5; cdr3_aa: CASRTPGQENPETQYF; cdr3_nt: TGTGCCAGCAGAACCCCGGGACAGGAAAACCCAGAGACCCAGTACTTC
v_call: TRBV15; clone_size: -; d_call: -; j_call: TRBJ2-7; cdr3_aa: CATSRDIGYEQYF; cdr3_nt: TGTGCCACCAGCAGGGACATCGGATACGAGCAGTACTTC
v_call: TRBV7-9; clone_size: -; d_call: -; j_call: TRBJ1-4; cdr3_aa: CASSLGAMPTNEKLFF; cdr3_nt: TGTGCCAGCAGCTTAGGGGCGATGCCAACTAATGAAAAACTGTTTTTT
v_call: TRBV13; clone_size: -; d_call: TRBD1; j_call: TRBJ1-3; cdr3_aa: CASSLADRAFGNTIYF; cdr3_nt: TGTGCCAGCAGCTTGGCGGACAGGGCGTTCGGAAACACCATATATTTT
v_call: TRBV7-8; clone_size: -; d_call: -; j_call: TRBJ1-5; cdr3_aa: CASSFSTGGNQPQHF; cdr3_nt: TGTGCCAGCAGCTTTTCCACAGGTGGCAATCAGCCCCAGCATTTT
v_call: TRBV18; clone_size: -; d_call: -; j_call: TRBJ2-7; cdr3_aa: CASSPLASFSSYEQYF; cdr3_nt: TGTGCCAGCTCACCACTTGCAAGTTTTAGCTCCTACGAGCAGTACTTC
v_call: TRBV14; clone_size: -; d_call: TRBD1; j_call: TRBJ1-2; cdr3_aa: CASSQAGTGFSGGYTF; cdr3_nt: TGTGCCAGCAGCCAAGCCGGGACAGGGTTTTCGGGGGGCTACACCTTC
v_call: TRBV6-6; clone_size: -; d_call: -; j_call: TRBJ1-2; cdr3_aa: CASSYPQGSNYGYTF; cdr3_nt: TGTGCCAGCAGTTACCCCCAGGGGTCCAACTATGGCTACACCTTC
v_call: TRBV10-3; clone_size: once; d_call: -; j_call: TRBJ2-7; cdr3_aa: CAISEDRTYEQYF; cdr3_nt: TGTGCCATCAGTGAAGACAGAACCTACGAGCAGTACTTC
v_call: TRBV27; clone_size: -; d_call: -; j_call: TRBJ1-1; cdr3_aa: CASSPGRGGTEAFF; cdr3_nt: TGTGCCAGCAGTCCGGGGCGAGGGGGCACTGAAGCTTTCTTT
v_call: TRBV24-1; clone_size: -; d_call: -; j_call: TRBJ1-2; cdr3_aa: CATSDSGFGGYTF; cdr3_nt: TGTGCCACCAGTGATTCAGGTTTTGGTGGCTACACCTTC
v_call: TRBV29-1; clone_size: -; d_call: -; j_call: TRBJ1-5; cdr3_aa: CSVGQGQGPQHF; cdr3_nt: TGCAGCGTTGGGCAGGGTCAGGGGCCCCAGCATTTT
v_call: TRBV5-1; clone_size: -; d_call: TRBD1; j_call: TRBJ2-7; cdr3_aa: CASSLARGLNEQYF; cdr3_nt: TGCGCCAGCAGCTTGGCCAGGGGGCTAAACGAGCAGTACTTC
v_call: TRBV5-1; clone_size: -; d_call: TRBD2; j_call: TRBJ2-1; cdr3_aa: CASRETSGMDEQFF; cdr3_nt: TGCGCCAGCAGGGAGACTAGCGGGATGGATGAGCAGTTCTTC
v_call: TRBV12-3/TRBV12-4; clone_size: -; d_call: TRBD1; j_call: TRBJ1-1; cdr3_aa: CASSTGVNTEAFF; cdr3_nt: TGTGCCAGCAGTACAGGGGTGAACACTGAAGCTTTCTTT
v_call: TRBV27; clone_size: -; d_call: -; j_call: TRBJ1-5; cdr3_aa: CASSFSRGNQPQHF; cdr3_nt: TGTGCCAGCAGTTTTTCCCGGGGCAATCAGCCCCAGCATTTT
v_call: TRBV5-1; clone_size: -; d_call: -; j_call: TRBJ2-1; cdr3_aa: CASSLALNSYNEQFF; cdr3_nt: TGCGCCAGCAGCTTGGCCCTAAACTCCTACAATGAGCAGTTCTTC
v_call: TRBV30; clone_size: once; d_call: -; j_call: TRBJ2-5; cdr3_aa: CAWSELAEITQYF; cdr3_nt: TGTGCCTGGAGTGAATTAGCCGAAATCACCCAGTACTTC
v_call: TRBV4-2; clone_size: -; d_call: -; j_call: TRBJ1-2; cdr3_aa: CASSQGVLNYGYTF; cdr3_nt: TGTGCCAGCAGCCAAGGGGTTTTAAACTATGGCTACACCTTC
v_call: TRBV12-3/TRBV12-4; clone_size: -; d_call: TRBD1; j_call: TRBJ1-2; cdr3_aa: CASSWDSNYGYTF; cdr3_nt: TGTGCCAGCAGTTGGGACAGTAACTATGGCTACACCTTC
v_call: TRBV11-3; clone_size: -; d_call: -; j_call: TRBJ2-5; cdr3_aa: CASSLRFGAGRETQYF; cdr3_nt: TGTGCCAGCAGCTTACGCTTCGGCGCGGGACGGGAGACCCAGTACTTC
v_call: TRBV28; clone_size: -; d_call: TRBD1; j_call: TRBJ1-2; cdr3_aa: CASSRGGQGHGYTF; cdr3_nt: TGTGCCAGCAGTAGGGGGGGACAGGGGCATGGCTACACCTTC
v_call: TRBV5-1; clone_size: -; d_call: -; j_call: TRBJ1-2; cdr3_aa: CASSSGQTYDYTF; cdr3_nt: TGCGCCAGCAGCTCGGGCCAAACTTATGACTACACCTTC
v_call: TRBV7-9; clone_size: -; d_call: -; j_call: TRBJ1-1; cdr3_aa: CASSLYIAEAFF; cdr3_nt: TGTGCCAGCAGCCTCTACATAGCTGAAGCTTTCTTT
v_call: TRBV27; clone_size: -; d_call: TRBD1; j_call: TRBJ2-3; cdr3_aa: CASSGQGARNTDTQYF; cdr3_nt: TGTGCCAGCAGCGGACAGGGGGCCAGAAACACAGATACGCAGTATTTT
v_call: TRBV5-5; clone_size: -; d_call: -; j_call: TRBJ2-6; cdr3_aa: CASSLQGAGANVLTF; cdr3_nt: TGTGCCAGCAGCTTACAGGGCGCTGGGGCCAACGTCCTGACTTTC
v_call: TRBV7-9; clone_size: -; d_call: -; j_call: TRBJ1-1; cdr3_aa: CASTLYGNTEAFF; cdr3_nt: TGTGCCAGCACCCTGTACGGGAACACTGAAGCTTTCTTT